Presented here are 25 T cell receptor beta chains from one specimen sequenced in a study of blood T cells in healthy people across ages. Primers used in a second PCR of roughly 7 to 12 cycles were a sample-barcoded 5' primer and a J-beta primer mix. TCRdb passed the 5' RACE reads through MiXCR, listing each CDR3 protein once. This table holds 850,000 to 1,000,000 distinct CDR3 sequences, 45% to 50% found once. The sequencing input was blood. These receptors originate from a young man in good health.

This clonotype was counted between two and nine times. This chain connects TRBV29-1 to TRBJ2-1; 14 bases are a match to TRBD2. The length of the CDR3 is 15 residues. The junction had 3 bases not matched to a gene; V was cut back by 1 base and J by 7 bases. Germline V gene lookup returns CDR1 SQVTM and CDR2 ANQGSEA. Here the CDR3 DNA reads TGCAGCGTTGAAGGGACTAGCGGGGGGCTAAATGAGCAGTTCTTC. It is translated as CSVEGTSGGLNEQFF.

This clonotype has a single count. The CDR3 sequence: CASSHQGAQNTEAFF. The CDR3 nucleotides are TGTGCCAGCAGCCACCAGGGGGCCCAAAACACTGAAGCTTTCTTT. The chain couples TRBV4-2 to TRBJ1-1; 8 bases are a match to TRBD1. The CDR3 contains 15 residues. After removal of 3 bases from V and 2 bases from J, the junction contained 5 bases not matched to a gene. CDR1 and CDR2 (germline): LGHNA, YNFKEQ.

The chain couples TRBV4-1 to TRBJ2-1; 7 bases are a match to TRBD1. CDR1 and CDR2 (germline): MGHRA, YSYEKL. The CDR3 extends over 16 amino acids. V was pared by 4 bases and J by 0 bases, with 6 bases of the junction left unmatched. The CDR3 coding sequence is TGCGCCAGCAGCCTTCGGGACAGCCCCTCCTACAATGAGCAGTTCTTC. Its translation: CASSLRDSPSYNEQFF.

This clonotype was counted only a few times. No DNA is shown, since the ends of the CDR3 on it are uncertain; the CDR3 is the one TCRdb lists. V usage is TRBV12-3 or TRBV12-4 and J usage is TRBJ2-2. Ends included, the CDR3 has 15 residues. The CDR3 reads CASSSSTPFAGELFF.

The chain links TRBV6-6 to TRBJ2-1, with D possibly being TRBD1 (5 bases). The germline gives CDR1 MNHNY, CDR2 SVGAGI (reference sequence). Trimming stripped 8 bases from V and 8 bases from J, with 13 bases between. This CDR3 spans 12 amino acids. The CDR3 here is CASSRVIYEQFF. In DNA, the CDR3 is TGTGCCAGCTCCAGGGTGATTTATGAGCAGTTCTTC.

This clonotype occurred a few times. The J gene is TRBJ1-6, the V gene TRBV5-1; weak D call: TRBD1 (5 bases). CDR3 length: 15 amino acids. The germline V and J ends were trimmed by 0 bases and 6 bases, with 10 bases remaining between them. Germline-derived CDR1 and CDR2 are SGHRS and YFSETQ. CDR3 sequence (DNA): TGCGCCAGCAGCTTGGACGGGGGTAGTAATTCACCCCTCCACTTT. It yields the protein CASSLDGGSNSPLHF.

This rearrangement joins TRBV12-3 or TRBV12-4 to TRBJ2-4; 8 bases are a match to TRBD1. TRBJ2-7 matches the DNA end more closely, so the J call is doubtful. CDR3 length equals 13 residues. The CDR3 sequence is CASSPGQVCEQYF. The DNA for the CDR3 is TGTGCCAGCAGTCCGGGACAGGTTTGCGAGCAGTACTTC.

The chain is built from TRBV24-1 and TRBJ2-3, with 9 bases identical to TRBD1. This CDR3 is 17 amino acids long. Germline V lookup: CDR1 KGHDR, CDR2 SFDVKD. The ends lost 0 bases at V and 3 bases at J; junction bases unmatched: 6. The CDR3 region is CATSDLGTGFGTDTQYF. Here the CDR3 DNA reads TGTGCCACCAGTGATTTGGGGACAGGGTTCGGTACAGATACGCAGTATTTT.

The V call is TRBV27, the J call TRBJ2-1, with D perhaps matching TRBD1 or TRBD2 (5 bases each). This CDR3 comprises 15 residues. V lost 5 bases and J 9 bases, leaving 20 bases between the germline ends. Per the germline V gene, CDR1 is MNHEY and CDR2 is SMNVEV (reference sequence). This CDR3 reads CASSPVRDPYGEQFF. CDR3 in DNA: TGTGCCAGCAGTCCCGTCCGGGACCCTTACGGTGAGCAGTTCTTC.

The genes are TRBV3-1 and TRBJ1-1, with D unresolved. This CDR3 contains 14 residues. Germline V gives CDR1 LGHDT, CDR2 YNNKEL (reference sequence). The V and J ends lost 5 bases and 6 bases respectively, with 16 bases between them. The CDR3 region is CASSKGARPPEAFF. DNA for the CDR3: TGTGCCAGCAGCAAAGGCGCCAGGCCCCCTGAAGCTTTCTTT.

A remark on this clonotype: Relative to the germline gene, one junction end is altered; a read error may explain this. This chain uses TRBV4-1 with TRBJ2-7, with D perhaps TRBD2 (5 bases). The V gene's germline CDR1 is MGHRA and CDR2 YSYEKL. CDR3 size: 15 residues. The DNA of the CDR3 is TGCGACAGCAGCCACACGGACTCCGGCTCCTACGAGCAGTACTTC. It yields the protein CDSSHTDSGSYEQYF.

This rearrangement joins TRBV11-3 to TRBJ1-1; D gene ambiguous. CDR3 length: 13 amino acids. Trimming pared 3 bases from V and 4 bases from J, leaving 9 bases between. Germline V gene lookup returns CDR1 SGHNT and CDR2 YENEEA. CDR3 region: CASSFTASTEAFF. DNA of the CDR3: TGTGCCAGCAGCTTCACCGCGAGCACTGAAGCTTTCTTT.

This clonotype came up a few times. The chain links TRBV20-1 to TRBJ1-4; unclear D gene. Germline V CDR1 and CDR2: DFQATT, SNEGSKA (reference sequence). The CDR3 is 16 residues long. V lost 3 bases and J lost 5, with 19 bases in between. The CDR3 sequence: CSASYSYGVLNEKLFF. CDR3 DNA: TGCAGTGCTAGTTATAGTTACGGGGTACTCAATGAAAAACTGTTTTTT.

This clonotype was seen only a few times. This rearrangement joins TRBV4-2 to TRBJ2-7; 8 positions agree with TRBD2. The better agreement between TRBJ2-5 and the DNA end casts doubt on the J call. CDR3 length equals 15 residues. CDR1 and CDR2 from the germline V gene are LGHNA and YNFKEQ. CDR3 sequence: CASSQAGTRQETQYF. For the CDR3, the DNA is TGTGCCAGCAGCCAAGCCGGGACTAGACAAGAGACCCAGTACTTC.

The J gene is TRBJ2-3, the V gene TRBV5-1; TRBD1 is a possible D gene (6 bases). CDR1 is SGHRS and CDR2 is YFSETQ in the germline V gene. Trimming shortened V by 4 bases and J by 6 bases, and 12 bases separated the two germline ends. CDR3 length: 13 residues. The CDR3 nucleotides are TGCGCCAGCAGCGCTGGACAGTACGATACGCAGTATTTT. Protein: CASSAGQYDTQYF.

The chain uses TRBV2 and TRBJ1-2; no definite D call. The V end was cut by 3 bases, the J end by 7 bases, with 9 bases between. The CDR3 sequence is 12 residues long. Germline-derived CDR1 and CDR2 are SNHLY and FYNNEI. The CDR3, as DNA: TGTGCCAGCAGTGAGTCCGGCTCTGGCTACACCTTC. Protein product: CASSESGSGYTF.

This clonotype has ten or more counts. The chain has TRBV20-1 and TRBJ1-5; D is undetermined. The CDR3 runs 16 residues. Per germline, CDR1 DFQATT and CDR2 SNEGSKA (reference sequence). Trimming shortened V by 3 bases and J by 0 bases, and 15 bases separated the two germline ends. As DNA, the CDR3 is TGCAGTGCTAGTACTACAGAGGGCTATAGCAATCAGCCCCAGCATTTT. Amino acid sequence: CSASTTEGYSNQPQHF.

This clonotype was counted at least ten times. The V gene is TRBV7-2, the J gene TRBJ2-5, with 10 bases fitting TRBD2. This CDR3 comprises 14 residues. The trim removed 5 bases at V and 2 bases at J, leaving 2 bases unmatched. Germline CDR1 SGHTA, CDR2 FQGNSA. CDR3 amino acids: CASSGGLAQETQYF. The CDR3 region has the DNA TGTGCCAGCAGCGGGGGACTAGCGCAAGAGACCCAGTACTTC.

This clonotype was observed a handful of times. The chain has TRBV6-5 and TRBJ1-1; TRBD1 aligns across 10 bases. The J segment lost 5 bases and the V segment lost 8 bases, leaving 2 bases of the junction unmatched. This CDR3 is 12 amino acids long. CDR1 MNHEY and CDR2 SVGAGI come from the germline V gene. For the CDR3, the DNA is TGTGCCAGCGGGGACAGGGGAACTGAAGCTTTCTTT. Translating it yields CASGDRGTEAFF.

This clonotype was detected only a few times. This chain connects TRBV28 to TRBJ2-3; no clear D. CDR3 length: 11 residues. V shed 5 bases and J shed 7 bases, with 7 bases lying between them. CDR1 is MDHEN, CDR2 SYDVKM, per germline. For the CDR3, the DNA is TGTGCCAGCAGTACCACCTATACGCAGTATTTT. Translated, it gives CASSTTYTQYF.

This clonotype was picked up a small number of times. This sequence joins TRBV6-1 and TRBJ1-2, with D perhaps matching TRBD1 (5 bases). Germline CDR1 MNHNS, CDR2 SASEGT. This CDR3 has 17 amino acids. Trimming stripped 4 bases from V and 8 bases from J, with 26 bases between. DNA of the CDR3: TGTGCCAGCAGTGGGGGGGGGGACGGCTCTTCTAGGCAGGGCTACACCTTC. It translates to CASSGGGDGSSRQGYTF.

The J gene is TRBJ2-6, the V gene TRBV20-1; no clear D. This CDR3 is 16 amino acids long. From germline, CDR1 is DFQATT and CDR2 SNEGSKA (reference sequence). With 4 bases removed from V and 0 bases from J, the gap between germline ends came to 13 bases. CDR3 loop: CSAIDPMNSGANVLTF. CDR3 coding DNA: TGCAGTGCTATTGACCCCATGAACTCTGGGGCCAACGTCCTGACTTTC.

The rearrangement joins TRBV5-1 to TRBJ2-5; tentative D call: TRBD1 (6 bases). CDR1 and CDR2 (germline): SGHRS, YFSETQ. Trimming took off 4 bases at V and 4 bases at J, with 8 bases between the two ends. The CDR3 spans 12 residues. Here the CDR3 DNA reads TGCGCCAGCAGCAAACAGGGAGAGACCCAGTACTTC. This sequence encodes CASSKQGETQYF.

This chain uses TRBV2 with TRBJ2-5; D not certain. Germline V gene lookup returns CDR1 SNHLY and CDR2 FYNNEI. This CDR3 is built from 10 residues. The germline V and J ends were trimmed by 6 bases and 11 bases, with 10 bases remaining between them. CDR3 nucleotides: TGTGCCAGCAGGAACAATGAGCAGTACTTC. Translating it yields CASRNNEQYF.

The chain joins TRBV5-1 to TRBJ1-2; 7 bases match TRBD1. Germline V gene data show CDR1 as SGHRS and CDR2 as YFSETQ. V lost 4 bases and J lost 5; bases outside the gene matches: 8. CDR3 length: 14 amino acids. CDR3 sequence reads: CASSPGTVTYGYTF. Here the CDR3 DNA reads TGCGCCAGCAGCCCCGGGACAGTCACTTATGGCTACACCTTC.